Detailed here is one T cell receptor beta chain. Its target is not known. This record belongs to a study of OX40 agonist ivuxolimab in advanced cancers. Study-level points and caveats: Expanded clones belonging to CD8+ T cells outnumbered, on average, those of CD4+.

Measured with immunoSEQ multiplex PCR; TCRdb has only the in-frame clones, and not every one. The sample lists 69,000 or so clones, approximately 89% seen once, with roughly 0.59% in the top ten. V lost 5 bases to trimming and J lost 2 bases, with 8 bases between them. CDR1 and CDR2 from the germline V gene are SGHAT and FQNNGV. This CDR3 spans 13 amino acids. The receptor's source is an adult with an advanced solid tumor such as melanoma, head and neck, liver or kidney cancer. Sequencing used CD4+ or CD8+ T cells sorted from blood, obtained in a trial of the OX40 agonist ivuxolimab. V and J are TRBV11-2 and TRBJ2-3; the D is unclear. CDR3 in DNA: TGTGCCAGCAGCCACCTGACCACAGATACGCAGTATTTT. As protein: CASSHLTTDTQYF.